This TCR beta chain was profiled in a study of blood T cell repertoires in COVID-19. In the authors' methods: Reference gene primer amplification yielded estimated nucleated cell counts. Some clones are missing from TCRdb's copy, which holds only in-frame ones; the method was immunoSEQ multiplex PCR. The DNA was the basis for D and trimming; V, J and clone size are from that table. The sample lists about 160,000 clones; about 80% were seen once. Ages ranged from about 18 to 89 years, with residence in 24 US areas. Per the germline V gene, CDR1 is MNHEY and CDR2 is SVGEGT. CDR3 size: 14 residues. The germline V and J ends were trimmed by 2 bases and 5 bases, with 10 bases remaining between them.

The TCR comes from a woman aged 55-69 years who had recovered from COVID-19. Sample: PBMCs or T cells enriched from blood (not recorded which). The chain uses TRBV6-2 or TRBV6-3 and TRBJ1-5; D is uncertain. This CDR3 reads CASSYQAADQPQHF. The CDR3 DNA follows: TGTGCCAGCAGTTACCAGGCCGCAGATCAGCCCCAGCATTTT.